The entry that follows covers one T cell receptor (beta chain) sequence. Its specific antigen is unknown. One base away there is no much larger clone; base qualities are not given. The collaborating institutions used their own protocols to collect whole blood in K2EDTA tubes. For TCRbeta analysis, collaborators shipped samples in one of three forms: frozen whole blood, isolated PBMCs, or DNA extracted from either of those sample types. TCRbeta CDR3 regions were amplified from genomic DNA using the immunoSEQ Assay, a bias-controlled multiplex PCR. Under the source paper's analysis protocol: Nucleated cell counts per sample were estimated from amplification of reference gene primers within the assay. Sequence reads were collapsed and filtered to measure the absolute abundance of every unique TCRbeta CDR3 rearrangement. For each sample, productive Simpson clonality was calculated as the square root of Simpson's diversity index across productive rearrangements. TCRdb took over this immuneACCESS table, retaining in-frame rearrangements with V and J assigned. Such tables are incomplete; in checked studies, under half of the missing clones stem from an unresolved V gene, and the remainder is unexplained. That table gives V, J and clone size, and the DNA gave D and trimming. This sample lists some 45,000 clones; 92% were detected once. The ten largest clones represent 9.5% to 15% of the sample.

The record originates from a study of blood T cell repertoires in COVID-19 (TCRdb year 2020). For context, the study as a whole: The collaborator samples originated in the United States, Italy and Spain and spanned the acute and convalescent phases of COVID-19. The material from the prospective study consisted of cDNA or gDNA derived from T cells, B-cell-depleted T cells, or PBMCs. The dataset comprised deeply sampled blood TCRbeta repertoires from subjects exposed to, actively infected with, or recovered from COVID-19. The repertoires were released in a freely available public database meant as a resource for research on the immune response to SARS-CoV-2. Samples were obtained from the ongoing ImmuneRACE study (first 160 participants) and from 1,000 to 1,500 subjects provided by 6 global collaborators. Sample metadata almost always included a de-identified subject ID, COVID-19 status, age in years and sex. Where available, HLA class I and class II types were taken from metadata supplied by the sample provider and were not determined by assay-based typing.

Based on the germline V gene (reference sequence), the CDR1 and CDR2 sequences are WNHNN and SYGVQD. V is clipped by 4 bases and J by 0 bases, and the sequence between their germline boundaries is 22 bases long. The CDR3 holds 19 amino acids from the cysteine to the phenylalanine. CDR3 DNA is the only sequence kept; it has 57 bases, read in frame from the first base. Beyond this particular receptor, the publication reports: The amount of clinical and demographic metadata varied by source and participant and was provided uncurated.

The sequence derives from a human donor in a cohort sampled during active COVID-19. The chain was built from TRBV10-1 and TRBJ1-5; TRBD1 is a weak D gene call, 6 bases matching. Sequencing input: peripheral blood. The CDR3 reads as follows: CASSGGQDPPLYSNQPQHF. The DNA is TGCGCCAGCAGTGGGGGACAAGACCCGCCACTTTATAGCAATCAGCCCCAGCATTTT.